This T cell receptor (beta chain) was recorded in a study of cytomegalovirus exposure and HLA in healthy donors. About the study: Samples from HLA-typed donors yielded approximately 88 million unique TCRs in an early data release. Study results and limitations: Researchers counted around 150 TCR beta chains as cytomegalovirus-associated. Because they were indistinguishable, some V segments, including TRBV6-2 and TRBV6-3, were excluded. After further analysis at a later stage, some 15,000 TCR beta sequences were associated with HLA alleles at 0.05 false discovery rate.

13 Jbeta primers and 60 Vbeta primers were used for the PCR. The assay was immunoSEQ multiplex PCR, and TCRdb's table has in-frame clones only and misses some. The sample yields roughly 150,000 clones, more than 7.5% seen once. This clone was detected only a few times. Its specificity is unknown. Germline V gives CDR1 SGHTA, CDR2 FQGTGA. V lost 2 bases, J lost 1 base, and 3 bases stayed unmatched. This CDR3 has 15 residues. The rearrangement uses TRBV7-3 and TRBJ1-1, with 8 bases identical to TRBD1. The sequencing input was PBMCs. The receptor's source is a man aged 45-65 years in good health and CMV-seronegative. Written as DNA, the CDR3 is TGTGCCAGCAGCTTATCCGGACAGGGGAACACTGAAGCTTTCTTT. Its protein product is CASSLSGQGNTEAFF.